The subject of this entry is one T cell receptor beta chain. This specimen comes from a study of blood T cell repertoires in COVID-19. Study information: Spain, Italy and the United States supplied samples that represented acute and convalescent COVID-19.

Clones were sequenced by immunoSEQ multiplex PCR, and TCRdb holds only the in-frame ones, with some missing. Among a few hundred thousand clones listed, about 92% were seen once. This CDR3 has 15 amino acids. CDR1 and CDR2 (germline): LNHDA, SQIVND (reference sequence). V was clipped by 3 bases and J by 9 bases; unmatched bases: 11. Those enrolled, adults aged roughly 18 to 90 years, came from about two dozen US areas. The sequenced sample was PBMCs or T cells enriched from blood (not recorded which). The chain employs TRBV19 and TRBJ2-1, with 7 bases lining up with TRBD2. The source of this sequence is a woman in her thirties who had recovered from COVID-19. The CDR3 loop reads CASSMGRTSQGEQFF. The CDR3 DNA reads as TGTGCCAGTAGTATGGGGCGGACTAGTCAAGGTGAGCAGTTCTTC. Full variable domain (rest looked up from reference TRBV19 and TRBJ2-1): DGGITQSPKYLFRKEGQNVTLSCEQNLNHDAMYWYRQDPGQGLRLIYYSQIVNDFQKGDIAEGYSVSREKKESFPLTVTSAQKNPTAFYLCASSMGRTSQGEQFFGPGTRLTVL.